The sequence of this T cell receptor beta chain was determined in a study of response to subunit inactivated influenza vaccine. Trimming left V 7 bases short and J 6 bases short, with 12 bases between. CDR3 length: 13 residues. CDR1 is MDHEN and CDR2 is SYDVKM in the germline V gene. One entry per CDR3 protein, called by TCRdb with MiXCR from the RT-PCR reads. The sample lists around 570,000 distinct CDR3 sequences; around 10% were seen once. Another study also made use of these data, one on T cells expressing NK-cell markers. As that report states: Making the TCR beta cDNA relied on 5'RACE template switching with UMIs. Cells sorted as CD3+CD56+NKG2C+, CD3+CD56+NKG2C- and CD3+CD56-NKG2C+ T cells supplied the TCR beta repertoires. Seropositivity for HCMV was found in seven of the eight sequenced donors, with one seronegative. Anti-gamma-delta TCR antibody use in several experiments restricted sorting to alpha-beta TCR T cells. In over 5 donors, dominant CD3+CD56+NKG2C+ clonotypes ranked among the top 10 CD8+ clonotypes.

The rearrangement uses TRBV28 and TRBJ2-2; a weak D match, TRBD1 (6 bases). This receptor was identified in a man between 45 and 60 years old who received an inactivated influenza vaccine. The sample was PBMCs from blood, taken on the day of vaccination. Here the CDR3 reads CASTIQGSGELFF. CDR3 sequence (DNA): TGTGCCAGCACCATACAGGGTTCCGGGGAGCTGTTTTTT.